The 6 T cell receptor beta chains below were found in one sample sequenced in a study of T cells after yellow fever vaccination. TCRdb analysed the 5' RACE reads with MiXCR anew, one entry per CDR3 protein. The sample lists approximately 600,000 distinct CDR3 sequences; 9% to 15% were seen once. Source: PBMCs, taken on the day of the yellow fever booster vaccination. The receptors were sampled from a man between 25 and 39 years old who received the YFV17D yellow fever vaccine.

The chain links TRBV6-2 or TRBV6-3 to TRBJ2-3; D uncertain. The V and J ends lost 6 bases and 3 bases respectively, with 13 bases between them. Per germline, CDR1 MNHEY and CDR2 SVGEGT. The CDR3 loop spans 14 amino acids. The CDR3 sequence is CASRATALTDTQYF. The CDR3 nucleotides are TGTGCCAGCAGGGCGACGGCCCTTACAGATACGCAGTATTTT.

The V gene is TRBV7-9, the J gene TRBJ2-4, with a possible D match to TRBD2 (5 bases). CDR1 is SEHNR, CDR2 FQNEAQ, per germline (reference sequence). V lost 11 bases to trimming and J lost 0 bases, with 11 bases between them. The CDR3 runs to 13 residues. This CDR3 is CAHNGLAKNIQYF. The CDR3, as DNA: TGTGCCCACAACGGACTAGCCAAAAACATTCAGTACTTC.

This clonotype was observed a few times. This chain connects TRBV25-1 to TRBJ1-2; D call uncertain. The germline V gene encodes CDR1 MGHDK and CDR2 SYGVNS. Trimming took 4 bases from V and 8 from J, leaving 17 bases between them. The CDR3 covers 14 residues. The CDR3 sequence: CASSVNSPAGGYTF. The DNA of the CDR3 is TGTGCCAGCAGTGTAAACAGCCCCGCGGGAGGCTACACCTTC.

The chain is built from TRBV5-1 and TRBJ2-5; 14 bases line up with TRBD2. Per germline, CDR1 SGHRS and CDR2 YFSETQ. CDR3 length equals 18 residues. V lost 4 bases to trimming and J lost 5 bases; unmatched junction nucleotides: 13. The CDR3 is CASSPAGTSGSITETQYF. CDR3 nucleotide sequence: TGCGCCAGCAGCCCGGCCGGGACTAGCGGGAGTATCACGGAGACCCAGTACTTC.

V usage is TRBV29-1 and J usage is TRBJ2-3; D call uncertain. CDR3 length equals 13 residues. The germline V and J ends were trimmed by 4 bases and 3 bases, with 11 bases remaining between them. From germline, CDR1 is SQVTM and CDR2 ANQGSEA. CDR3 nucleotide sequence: TGCAGCGTTGGGACCTGGGTTACAGATACGCAGTATTTT. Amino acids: CSVGTWVTDTQYF.

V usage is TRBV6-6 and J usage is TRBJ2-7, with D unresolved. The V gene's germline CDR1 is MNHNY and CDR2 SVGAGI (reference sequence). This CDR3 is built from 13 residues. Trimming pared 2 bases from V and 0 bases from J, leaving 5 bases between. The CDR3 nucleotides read TGTGCCAGCAGTTACGACACCTCCTACGAGCAGTACTTC. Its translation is CASSYDTSYEQYF.